What follows are 25 T cell receptor beta chains derived from one specimen sequenced in a study of blood T cell repertoires in COVID-19. Produced via immunoSEQ multiplex PCR; TCRdb's table is partial and in-frame only. This table has 250,000 to 400,000 clones, roughly nine tenths appearing once. The sample was PBMCs or T cells enriched from blood (not recorded which). The receptors originated from a man between 60 and 70 years old who had recovered from COVID-19.

The chain has TRBV7-2 and TRBJ1-5; TRBD1 might be the D (5 bases). The CDR3 has 16 residues. Germline lookup yields CDR1 SGHTA and CDR2 FQGNSA. Trimming left V 1 base short and J 2 bases short, with 12 bases between. The DNA for the CDR3 is TGTGCCAGCAGCTTAGGGGGGAGGGGCCGCAATCAGCCCCAGCATTTT. It is translated as CASSLGGRGRNQPQHF.

This chain connects TRBV3-1 (or the pseudogene TRBV3-2) to TRBJ2-7, with D perhaps TRBD2 (5 bases). The CDR3 sequence is 15 residues long. In germline, CDR1 is LGHDT, CDR2 YNNKEL (reference sequence). V was trimmed by 8 bases and J by 0 bases, leaving 17 bases between them. This CDR3 is CASGIGVPSSYEQYF. As DNA, the CDR3 is TGTGCCAGCGGGATCGGGGTTCCGAGCTCCTACGAGCAGTACTTC.

This chain uses TRBV27 with TRBJ2-3; D not resolved. The CDR3 has 13 amino acids. V gave up 0 bases and J gave up 3 bases, with 4 bases separating them. Germline CDR1 and CDR2: MNHEY and SMNVEV (reference sequence). CDR3: CASSLSSTDTQYF. CDR3 coding DNA: TGTGCCAGCAGTTTATCCAGTACAGATACGCAGTATTTT.

This clone was counted only a few times. The genes are TRBV10-3 and TRBJ1-2; 12 positions match TRBD1. Germline V CDR1 and CDR2: ENHRY, SYGVKD. The CDR3 totals 14 residues. V shed 7 bases, J shed 8 bases, and the junction held 8 bases outside the gene matches. CDR3 loop: CAINMGQGAWGYTF. For the CDR3, the DNA is TGTGCCATCAACATGGGACAGGGGGCCTGGGGCTACACCTTC.

V usage is TRBV2 and J usage is TRBJ2-2, with 7 bases identical to TRBD1. Germline lookup yields CDR1 SNHLY and CDR2 FYNNEI. This CDR3 spans 14 amino acids. Trimming cost V 5 bases and J 4 bases; bases outside gene matches: 4. In DNA, the CDR3 is TGTGCCAGCAGTCGCCGGGACAGCACCGGGGAGCTGTTTTTT. Its protein product is CASSRRDSTGELFF. Variable domain in full (rest from reference TRBV2 and TRBJ2-2): EPEVTQTPSHQVTQMGQEVILRCVPISNHLYFYWYRQILGQKVEFLVSFYNNEISEKSEIFDDQFSVERPDGSNFTLKIRSTKLEDSAMYFCASSRRDSTGELFFGEGSRLTVL.

A single count supports this clone. V and J are TRBV7-9 and TRBJ2-1; TRBD1 might be the D (6 bases). In germline, CDR1 is SEHNR, CDR2 FQNEAQ (reference sequence). V lost 7 bases and J 4 bases, leaving 14 bases between the germline ends. The CDR3 contains 14 residues. CDR3 loop: CASTHRGQYNEQFF. CDR3 DNA sequence: TGTGCCAGCACCCACCGGGGACAATACAATGAGCAGTTCTTC.

The gene calls are TRBV18 and TRBJ1-2; 9 positions match TRBD1. The germline V gene encodes CDR1 KGHSH and CDR2 LQKENI. After removal of 5 bases from V and 4 bases from J, the junction contained 8 bases not matched to a gene. This CDR3 region has 15 residues. In DNA, the CDR3 is TGTGCCAGCTCAGCCACCGGACAGGGGAGCTATGGCTACACCTTC. The encoded protein is CASSATGQGSYGYTF.

This clone was observed once. The V and J genes are TRBV6-5 and TRBJ1-2; D is uncertain. The V and J ends lost 0 bases and 4 bases respectively, with 6 bases between them. This CDR3 region has 13 residues. The germline gives CDR1 MNHEY, CDR2 SVGAGI. The CDR3 nucleotides read TGTGCCAGCAGTTACTCGACATCCTATGGCTACACCTTC. Its protein product is CASSYSTSYGYTF.

The chain uses TRBV19 and TRBJ1-1; D not certain. Germline V lookup: CDR1 LNHDA, CDR2 SQIVND (reference sequence). The CDR3 contains 16 residues. The V end lost 7 bases, the J end lost 1 base, and 19 bases lay between the germline ends. In DNA, the CDR3 is TGTGCCAGTATCAAACCCTCCGGGATGGGGAACACTGAAGCTTTCTTT. Its protein product is CASIKPSGMGNTEAFF.

The V and J genes are TRBV10-3 and TRBJ1-2; 7 positions match TRBD1. Germline-derived CDR1 and CDR2 are ENHRY and SYGVKD. V lost 7 bases and J lost 8; bases outside the gene matches: 10. The CDR3 runs to 13 residues. The CDR3 spells CAITLRQGEGYTF. In DNA form, the CDR3 reads TGTGCCATCACCTTACGACAGGGAGAAGGCTACACCTTC.

The chain carries TRBV18 and TRBJ1-5; 9 bases are a match to TRBD1. Germline lookup yields CDR1 KGHSH and CDR2 LQKENI. J gave up 0 bases and V 4 bases, and 13 bases lay outside the gene matches. The CDR3 is 19 residues long. CDR3 protein: CASSRRTGGALHSNQPQHF. The CDR3 DNA is TGTGCCAGCTCACGGAGAACAGGGGGCGCGTTACATAGCAATCAGCCCCAGCATTTT.

The chain is built from TRBV4-1 and TRBJ1-3; no definite D call. CDR1 is MGHRA, CDR2 YSYEKL, per germline. The CDR3 consists of 16 residues. The V end was cut by 2 bases, the J end by 0 bases, with 11 bases between. In DNA form, the CDR3 reads TGCGCCAGCAGCCAAACCCCACAGTCCTCTGGAAACACCATATATTTT. Translation: CASSQTPQSSGNTIYF.

The chain employs TRBV5-6 and TRBJ1-2, with D uncertain. The CDR3 is 12 amino acids. V gave up 0 bases and J gave up 6 bases, with 6 bases separating them. The V gene's germline CDR1 is SGHDT and CDR2 YYEEEE. The CDR3 DNA is TGTGCCAGCAGCTTGGTGGAGAATGGCTACACCTTC. Encoded protein: CASSLVENGYTF.

J is TRBJ2-5 and V is TRBV5-4, with a possible D match to TRBD1 (6 bases). The CDR3 runs 16 residues. Trimming pared 3 bases from V and 5 bases from J, leaving 20 bases between. Germline CDR1 SGHNT, CDR2 YYREEE (reference sequence). The CDR3 protein is CASSWAYRTAWETQYF. CDR3 in DNA: TGTGCCAGCAGCTGGGCGTATCGGACAGCCTGGGAGACCCAGTACTTC.

The J gene is TRBJ1-5, the V gene TRBV6-1; 7 bases align to TRBD1. This CDR3 spans 16 amino acids. With 3 bases clipped from V and 0 bases from J, the junction kept 5 bases outside the gene matches. Germline V CDR1 and CDR2: MNHNS, SASEGT. The chain's CDR3 is CASSEGQYYSNQPQHF. CDR3 in DNA: TGTGCCAGCAGTGAGGGACAGTATTATAGCAATCAGCCCCAGCATTTT.

This chain links TRBV25-1 with TRBJ2-1; 8 bases fit TRBD1. Germline loops: CDR1 MGHDK, CDR2 SYGVNS. The length of the CDR3 is 15 residues. V trimming: 8 bases; J trimming: 0 bases; junction bases outside the gene matches: 6. CDR3 nucleotides: TGTGCCAGCGGACAGGGCTTGAGCTCCTACAATGAGCAGTTCTTC. It is translated as CASGQGLSSYNEQFF.

The CDR3, as DNA: TGTGCCAGCAGCTTAGGCAGGGGGCTTGAGACCCAGTACTTC. Amino acids: CASSLGRGLETQYF. This chain links TRBV5-4 with TRBJ2-5, with 8 bases matching TRBD1. The CDR3 totals 14 residues. CDR1 is SGHNT and CDR2 is YYREEE in the germline V gene (reference sequence). The J segment lost 5 bases and the V segment lost 2 bases, leaving 5 bases of the junction unmatched.

The chain links TRBV6-4 to TRBJ2-7; 9 bases match TRBD2. The trim removed 3 bases at V and 4 bases at J, leaving 10 bases unmatched. Germline values: CDR1 MRHNA, CDR2 SNTAGT. This CDR3 region has 16 residues. CDR3 sequence: CASSEVGGGAPYEQYF. The CDR3 DNA reads as TGTGCCAGCAGTGAAGTGGGCGGGGGGGCCCCATACGAGCAGTACTTC.

V and J are TRBV28 and TRBJ1-6, with TRBD1 as a possible D gene (6 bases). This CDR3 is 15 amino acids long. V was pared by 8 bases and J by 3 bases, with 14 bases between. CDR1 is MDHEN and CDR2 is SYDVKM in the germline V gene. The CDR3 coding sequence is TGTGCCAGCGGAGGCGGGGGGCTCTATAATTCACCCCTCCACTTT. Protein sequence: CASGGGGLYNSPLHF.

J is TRBJ1-1 and V is TRBV11-2; D possibly corresponds to TRBD1 (5 bases). V was pared by 1 base and J by 10 bases, with 16 bases between. CDR1 and CDR2 (germline): SGHAT, FQNNGV. The CDR3 sequence is 14 residues long. The CDR3 DNA sequence: TGTGCCAGCAGCTTAGCAGGGACCCTGGAGGGAGCTTTCTTT. It is translated as CASSLAGTLEGAFF.

The chain combines TRBV7-6 with TRBJ2-5; TRBD1 matches 7 bases. CDR3 length: 14 amino acids. The trim removed 1 base at V and 5 bases at J, leaving 4 bases unmatched. Germline V lookup: CDR1 SGHVS, CDR2 FNYEAQ. The CDR3 here is CASSLEGAGETQYF. CDR3 DNA: TGTGCCAGCAGCTTAGAGGGGGCCGGGGAGACCCAGTACTTC.

This rearrangement joins TRBV2 to TRBJ2-7; D remains unclear. The germline gives CDR1 SNHLY, CDR2 FYNNEI. Trimming pared 5 bases from V and 8 bases from J, leaving 19 bases between. The CDR3 is made up of 14 amino acids. For the CDR3, the DNA is TGTGCCAGCAGTCCCAGTATGGCCCGTTACCAGCAGTACTTC. Translation: CASSPSMARYQQYF.

V is TRBV4-2 and J is TRBJ2-7; TRBD1 might be the D (6 bases). With 4 bases removed from V and 5 bases from J, the gap between germline ends came to 15 bases. The CDR3 has 14 amino acids. The germline V gene has CDR1 LGHNA and CDR2 YNFKEQ. The CDR3 DNA follows: TGTGCCAGCAGCCGTGGGGGCGATAGGAACGAGCAGTACTTC. This translates into CASSRGGDRNEQYF.

In the case of this clone: The final CDR3 position lacks the conserved phenylalanine or tryptophan, pointing to a likely read error. The DNA is omitted, as the CDR3 cannot be located on it reliably, and the CDR3 follows TCRdb's listing. V and J are TRBV4-1 and TRBJ2-7; the table names TRBD1, a call not compared with the DNA. Per germline, CDR1 MGHRA and CDR2 YSYEKL. Inclusive of both ends, the CDR3 amounts to 11 amino acids. CDR3 amino acids: CASSQEGQVQL.

The rearrangement uses TRBV9 and TRBJ1-1; TRBD1 agrees at 9 bases. The CDR3 contains 15 residues. The trim removed 9 bases at V and 3 bases at J, leaving 12 bases unmatched. The germline gives CDR1 SGDLS, CDR2 YYNGEE. The CDR3 loop is CANPAGQGSDTEAFF. DNA for the CDR3: TGTGCCAACCCGGCAGGACAGGGGTCGGACACTGAAGCTTTCTTT.